A selection of T cell receptor beta chains follows, all from one sample in a study of blood T cells in healthy people across ages. TCRdb used MiXCR to reprocess the 5' RACE reads, holding one entry per CDR3 protein. This sample has roughly 800,000 distinct CDR3 sequences, with roughly 50% found just once. Material for sequencing was blood. The receptor set was obtained from a man older than 75 in good health. Each CDR3 is given with its conserved first and last residue. Fields, in order: V gene, CDR3 length, clone size, J gene, D gene, CDR3 DNA, CDR3 protein. A D gene is named only where the DNA matches it firmly. Only some rows state a clone size, as once, few, many or a class for expanded clones.

v_gene: TRBV12-3/TRBV12-4; len: 15; abundance: -; j_gene: TRBJ1-2; d_gene: TRBD1; CDR3nt: TGTGCCAGCAGTCGGACAGGGGCGGGGAACTATGGCTACACCTTC; CDR3aa: CASSRTGAGNYGYTF
v_gene: TRBV5-4; len: 14; abundance: -; j_gene: TRBJ1-1; d_gene: -; CDR3nt: TGTGCCAGCAGATCTCGACAGTCGAACACTGAAGCTTTCTTT; CDR3aa: CASRSRQSNTEAFF
v_gene: TRBV7-9; len: 15; abundance: once; j_gene: TRBJ2-7; d_gene: TRBD2; CDR3nt: TGTGCCAGCAGCACTTGGACTAGCGGGAGCTACGAGCAGTACTTC; CDR3aa: CASSTWTSGSYEQYF
v_gene: TRBV12-3/TRBV12-4; len: 13; abundance: many; j_gene: TRBJ1-5; d_gene: -; CDR3nt: TGTGCCAGCAGTTTGGTTAGAACTTCAGTTGGGCATTTT; CDR3aa: CASSLVRTSVGHF
v_gene: TRBV3-1; len: 13; abundance: -; j_gene: TRBJ2-3; d_gene: TRBD1; CDR3nt: TGTGCCAGCAGCCAATGGGACAGAGGGACGCAGTATTTT; CDR3aa: CASSQWDRGTQYF
v_gene: TRBV30; len: 13; abundance: -; j_gene: TRBJ2-4; d_gene: TRBD2; CDR3nt: TGTGCCTGGGCTCCTAGCGGGATGAACATTCAGTACTTC; CDR3aa: CAWAPSGMNIQYF
v_gene: TRBV6-5; len: 15; abundance: few; j_gene: TRBJ2-5; d_gene: TRBD1; CDR3nt: TGTGCCAGCAGCCCACCCGGACAGGGAAGAGAGACCCAGTACTTC; CDR3aa: CASSPPGQGRETQYF
v_gene: TRBV6-2/TRBV6-3; len: 14; abundance: once; j_gene: TRBJ2-1; d_gene: TRBD1; CDR3nt: TGTGCCAGCAGTTTCGGACAGGGACGGAATGAGCAGTTCTTC; CDR3aa: CASSFGQGRNEQFF
v_gene: TRBV1; len: 12; abundance: -; j_gene: TRBJ2-1; d_gene: -; CDR3nt: TGCACCAGCAGCCAAGGAGGGCGGAAGCAGTTCTTC; CDR3aa: CTSSQGGRKQFF
v_gene: TRBV2; len: 14; abundance: few; j_gene: TRBJ2-7; d_gene: -; CDR3nt: TGTGCCAGCAGTGAGTGGTCGCTCCCCTACGAGCAGTACTTC; CDR3aa: CASSEWSLPYEQYF
v_gene: TRBV4-1; len: 14; abundance: few; j_gene: TRBJ2-3; d_gene: TRBD1; CDR3nt: TGCGCCAGCAGCCAAGGGCTAGACAGGGGGAGGGCGTATTTT; CDR3aa: CASSQGLDRGRAYF
v_gene: TRBV29-1; len: 14; abundance: once; j_gene: TRBJ1-1; d_gene: TRBD1; CDR3nt: TGCAGCGTCGGACAGGGGGCGATTAGGACTGAAGCTTTCTTT; CDR3aa: CSVGQGAIRTEAFF
v_gene: TRBV7-2; len: 15; abundance: -; j_gene: TRBJ2-5; d_gene: -; CDR3nt: TGTGCCAGCATTCCCCAGGCTAGCCGATTAGAGACCCAGTACTTC; CDR3aa: CASIPQASRLETQYF
v_gene: TRBV28; len: 16; abundance: -; j_gene: TRBJ2-1; d_gene: -; CDR3nt: TGTGCCAGCACCCTGGGAAGGACTCCGCCCTACAATGAGCAGTTCTTC; CDR3aa: CASTLGRTPPYNEQFF
v_gene: TRBV6-1; len: 17; abundance: -; j_gene: TRBJ1-2; d_gene: TRBD1; CDR3nt: TGTGCCAGCAGTGAAACCGGGACAGGGTCACTTTTAGATGGCTACACCTTC; CDR3aa: CASSETGTGSLLDGYTF
v_gene: TRBV27; len: 13; abundance: -; j_gene: TRBJ2-2; d_gene: TRBD1; CDR3nt: TGTGCCAGCAGAGGGACAGTTTCCGGGGAGCTGTTTTTT; CDR3aa: CASRGTVSGELFF